One and the same sample provided the 18 T cell receptor beta chains below, sequenced in a study of neurological immune-mediated disorders. Each CDR3 protein gets one entry after TCRdb re-called the 5' RACE reads with MiXCR. Among about 74,000 distinct CDR3 sequences listed, 5.2% were seen once. The sample comprised PBMCs. The origin of the receptors is a man in his late teens or twenties with multiple sclerosis.

At least ten counts were recorded for this clonotype. This chain joins TRBV4-3 and TRBJ2-6; D might be TRBD2 (6 bases). The CDR3 contains 17 residues. Looked up from germline, CDR1 is LGHNA and CDR2 is YSLEER. V was pared by 3 bases and J by 1 base, with 13 bases between. The CDR3: CASSHSVGGSGANVLTF. Written as DNA, the CDR3 is TGCGCCAGCAGCCATAGTGTGGGGGGATCTGGGGCCAACGTCCTGACTTTC.

The chain joins TRBV5-1 to TRBJ1-1, with D perhaps TRBD1 (5 bases). Deletions cut 3 bases from V and 4 bases from J, with 10 bases between. The germline gives CDR1 SGHRS, CDR2 YFSETQ. This CDR3 has 13 residues. The DNA for the CDR3 is TGCGCCAGCAGCTATGACAGTACCACTGAAGCTTTCTTT. Translation: CASSYDSTTEAFF.

This clonotype was detected many times. The chain has TRBV7-2 and TRBJ2-1, with 8 bases matching TRBD2. The junction had 9 bases not matched to a gene; V was cut back by 3 bases and J by 8 bases. The CDR3 sequence is 15 residues long. Germline V gene sequence: CDR1 SGHTA, CDR2 FQGNSA. In nucleotides, the CDR3 is TGTGCCAGCAGCTTTACCCTTAGCGGGAAGGATGAGCAGTTCTTC. It is translated as CASSFTLSGKDEQFF.

This clonotype was detected ten times or more. The J gene is TRBJ2-7, the V gene TRBV20-1; 8 nucleotides agree with TRBD1. CDR3 length equals 14 residues. Germline values: CDR1 DFQATT, CDR2 SNEGSKA (reference sequence). V was clipped by 4 bases and J by 0 bases; unmatched bases: 5. The CDR3 region has the DNA TGCAGTGCTAAAGGGACAGGAGTCTCCTACGAGCAGTACTTC. Translation: CSAKGTGVSYEQYF.

This clonotype has at least ten counts. The chain uses TRBV27 and TRBJ2-2; 9 bases line up with TRBD2. Germline CDR1 MNHEY, CDR2 SMNVEV (reference sequence). With V trimmed by 6 bases and J by 5 bases, 13 bases remained unmatched. There are 17 residues in the CDR3. The CDR3 nucleotides read TGTGCCAGCAGCCAAAAGACGCGGGGGGGATCTACCGGGGAGCTGTTTTTT. Translation gives CASSQKTRGGSTGELFF.

This clonotype was detected ten times or more. The genes are TRBV9 and TRBJ2-1, with TRBD2 as a possible D gene (6 bases). Trimming removed 3 bases from V and 2 bases from J, with 9 bases in between. This CDR3 region has 14 residues. CDR1 SGDLS and CDR2 YYNGEE come from the germline V gene. CDR3 sequence (DNA): TGTGCCAGCAGCGGTAGGAGGGCCTACAATGAGCAGTTCTTC. Its protein is CASSGRRAYNEQFF.

This clonotype was detected a few times. V usage is TRBV5-5 and J usage is TRBJ1-1; D uncertain. Germline V lookup: CDR1 SGHKS, CDR2 YYEKEE (reference sequence). Between the trimmed V and J ends, which lost 0 bases and 3 bases, there was a span of 12 bases. This CDR3 has 15 amino acids. In nucleotides, the CDR3 is TGTGCCAGCAGCTTGGTCCCGGGTTGGGACACTGAAGCTTTCTTT. Translating it yields CASSLVPGWDTEAFF.

This clonotype was counted many times. The chain's CDR3 is CASSLRLAGVNEQFF. DNA of the CDR3: TGTGCCAGCAGCTTACGACTAGCGGGAGTCAATGAGCAGTTCTTC. The chain combines TRBV7-9 with TRBJ2-1; 12 nucleotides agree with TRBD2. V shed 2 bases and J 6 bases; nucleotides not matched to a gene: 2. Germline CDR1 reads SEHNR; CDR2 reads FQNEAQ (reference sequence). The length of the CDR3 is 15 residues.

This clonotype occurred many times. The chain recombines TRBV18 with TRBJ2-7; 8 positions agree with TRBD2. The CDR3 has 14 amino acids. V was pared by 5 bases and J by 1 base, with 4 bases of the junction left unmatched. CDR1 is KGHSH and CDR2 is LQKENI in the germline V gene. This CDR3 reads CASSTSGGSYEQYF. Here the CDR3 DNA reads TGTGCCAGCTCAACTAGCGGAGGTTCCTACGAGCAGTACTTC.

The chain combines TRBV5-1 with TRBJ2-1, with D unresolved. The CDR3 totals 11 residues. V was shortened by 0 bases and J by 8 bases, with 3 bases between the two germline ends. Germline lookup yields CDR1 SGHRS and CDR2 YFSETQ. CDR3 sequence reads: CASSLGYEQFF. CDR3 bases: TGCGCCAGCAGCTTGGGATATGAGCAGTTCTTC.

At least ten counts were recorded for this clonotype. The V call is TRBV7-3, the J call TRBJ2-3; tentative D call: TRBD2 (5 bases). Looked up from germline, CDR1 is SGHTA and CDR2 is FQGTGA. The CDR3 extends over 15 amino acids. Trimming removed 3 bases from V and 2 bases from J, with 12 bases in between. CDR3 amino acids: CASSLAGENTDTQYF. In DNA form, the CDR3 reads TGTGCCAGCAGCTTGGCGGGCGAAAACACAGATACGCAGTATTTT.

This sequence joins TRBV18 and TRBJ2-2, with a weak D call TRBD2 (6 bases). The CDR3 spans 17 residues. V was shortened by 2 bases and J by 0 bases, with 13 bases between the two germline ends. Germline-derived CDR1 and CDR2 are KGHSH and LQKENI. This CDR3 reads CASSPMASVANTGELFF. DNA for the CDR3: TGTGCCAGCTCACCAATGGCTAGCGTCGCGAACACCGGGGAGCTGTTTTTT.

The chain employs TRBV5-1 and TRBJ2-3, with D possibly matching TRBD2 (6 bases). CDR1 and CDR2 (germline): SGHRS, YFSETQ. The CDR3 covers 16 residues. Trimming took 7 bases from V and 3 from J, leaving 21 bases between them. In nucleotides, the CDR3 is TGCGCCAGCGCCCAAGGGGACTCACAATTTACAGATACGCAGTATTTT. It is translated as CASAQGDSQFTDTQYF. Supplemented by reference TRBV5-1 and TRBJ2-3, the full variable domain reads KAGVTQTPRYLIKTRGQQVTLSCSPISGHRSVSWYQQTPGQGLQFLFEYFSETQRNKGNFPGRFSGRQFSNSRSEMNVSTLELGDSALYLCASAQGDSQFTDTQYFGPGTRLTVL.

Ten or more counts support this clonotype. The chain is built from TRBV7-8 and TRBJ1-5, with 9 bases aligning to TRBD1. The CDR3 runs 14 residues. With 3 bases clipped from V and 5 bases from J, the junction kept 2 bases outside the gene matches. Germline assignment: CDR1 SGHVS and CDR2 FQNEAQ. The CDR3 is CASSLTGGHQPQHF. The CDR3 nucleotides read TGTGCCAGCAGCTTGACAGGGGGACATCAGCCCCAGCATTTT.

This clonotype was detected many times. This chain uses TRBV28 with TRBJ1-6, with D possibly TRBD1 on 5 matching bases. Per germline, CDR1 MDHEN and CDR2 SYDVKM. This CDR3 is built from 16 residues. Trimming cost V 6 bases and J 10 bases, with 22 bases left between them. CDR3 coding DNA: TGTGCCAGCAGGACCGCGCGACTGGGGGTAGGATCACCCCTCCACTTT. It translates to CASRTARLGVGSPLHF.

This clonotype appeared many times. The chain couples TRBV5-1 to TRBJ2-7, with 11 bases aligning to TRBD1. Germline assignment: CDR1 SGHRS and CDR2 YFSETQ. The CDR3 is 15 amino acids. After removal of 3 bases from V and 5 bases from J, the junction contained 7 bases not matched to a gene. CDR3 sequence: CASSYTGTGGDEQYF. DNA of the CDR3: TGCGCCAGCAGCTATACCGGGACAGGGGGGGACGAGCAGTACTTC.

This clonotype was seen at least ten times. The genes are TRBV20-1 and TRBJ2-1, with TRBD2 matching 7 bases. The CDR3 is 14 residues long. The V segment lost 3 bases and the J segment 6 bases; nucleotides outside the gene matches: 8. Germline V lookup: CDR1 DFQATT, CDR2 SNEGSKA (reference sequence). The CDR3 sequence is CSASKGAGFNEQFF. The DNA for the CDR3 is TGCAGTGCTAGTAAAGGAGCGGGGTTCAATGAGCAGTTCTTC.

Ten or more counts support this clonotype. The CDR3 DNA sequence: TGTGCCAGTTCGAGTCTCGGAAGGTCCTACGAGCAGTACTTC. It codes for CASSSLGRSYEQYF. The rearrangement links TRBV18 to TRBJ2-7; D unresolved. This CDR3 contains 14 residues. V shed 9 bases and J shed 1 base, with 16 bases lying between them. Germline loops: CDR1 KGHSH, CDR2 LQKENI.